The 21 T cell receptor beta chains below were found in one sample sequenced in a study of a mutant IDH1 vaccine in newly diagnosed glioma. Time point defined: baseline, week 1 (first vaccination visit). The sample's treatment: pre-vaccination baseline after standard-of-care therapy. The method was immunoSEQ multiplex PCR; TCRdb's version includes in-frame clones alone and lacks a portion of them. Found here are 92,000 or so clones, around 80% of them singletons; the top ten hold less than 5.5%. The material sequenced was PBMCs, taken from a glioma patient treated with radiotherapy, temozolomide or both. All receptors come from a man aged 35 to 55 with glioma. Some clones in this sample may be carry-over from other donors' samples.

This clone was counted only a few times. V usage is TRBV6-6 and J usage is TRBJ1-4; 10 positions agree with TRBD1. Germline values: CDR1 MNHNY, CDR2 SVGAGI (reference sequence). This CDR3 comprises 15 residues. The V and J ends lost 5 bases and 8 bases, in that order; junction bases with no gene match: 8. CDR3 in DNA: TGTGCCAGCAGTCTCCCGACAGGGGGCGAGGAAAAACTGTTTTTT. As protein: CASSLPTGGEEKLFF.

This CDR3 is CASSNPSGSEKLFF. The CDR3 DNA is TGTGCCAGCAGTAACCCTTCGGGGTCCGAAAAACTGTTTTTT. J is TRBJ1-4 and V is TRBV6-1, with D unresolved. Germline V gives CDR1 MNHNS, CDR2 SASEGT. V lost 5 bases, J lost 8 bases, and 15 bases lay in between. This CDR3 spans 14 amino acids.

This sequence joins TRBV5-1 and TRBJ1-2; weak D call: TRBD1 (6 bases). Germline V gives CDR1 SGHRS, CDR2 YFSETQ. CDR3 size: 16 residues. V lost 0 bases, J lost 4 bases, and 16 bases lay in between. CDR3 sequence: CASSLDRAAAFYGYTF. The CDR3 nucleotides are TGCGCCAGCAGCTTGGACAGGGCGGCTGCTTTCTATGGCTACACCTTC.

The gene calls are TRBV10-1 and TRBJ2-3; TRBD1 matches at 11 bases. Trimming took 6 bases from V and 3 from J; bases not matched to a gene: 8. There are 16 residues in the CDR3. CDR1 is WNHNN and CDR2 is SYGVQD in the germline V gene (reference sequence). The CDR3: CASSGQGASATDTQYF. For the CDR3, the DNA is TGCGCCAGCAGCGGACAGGGGGCCTCCGCGACAGATACGCAGTATTTT.

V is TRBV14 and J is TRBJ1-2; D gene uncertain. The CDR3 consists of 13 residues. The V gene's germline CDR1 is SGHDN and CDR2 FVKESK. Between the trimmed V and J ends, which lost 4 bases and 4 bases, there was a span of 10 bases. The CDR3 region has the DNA TGTGCCAGCAGCCTCGCAATTTCCTATGGCTACACCTTC. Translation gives CASSLAISYGYTF.

The CDR3 sequence is CASSRPGLVDEQFF. As DNA, the CDR3 is TGTGCCAGCAGTCGTCCGGGACTAGTCGATGAGCAGTTCTTC. The rearrangement links TRBV6-5 to TRBJ2-1; 8 nucleotides align to TRBD2. The J segment lost 8 bases and the V segment lost 5 bases, leaving 8 bases of the junction unmatched. CDR3 size: 14 residues. Germline V gives CDR1 MNHEY, CDR2 SVGAGI.

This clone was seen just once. For the CDR3, the DNA is TGCGCCAGCAGCCAAGCCCAACAGGGCCCCTACGAGCAGTACTTC. Translating it yields CASSQAQQGPYEQYF. V and J are TRBV4-1 and TRBJ2-7; maybe TRBD1 (6 bases). V was clipped by 1 base and J by 2 bases, with 12 bases between them. Germline V gene data show CDR1 as MGHRA and CDR2 as YSYEKL. The CDR3 has 15 residues.

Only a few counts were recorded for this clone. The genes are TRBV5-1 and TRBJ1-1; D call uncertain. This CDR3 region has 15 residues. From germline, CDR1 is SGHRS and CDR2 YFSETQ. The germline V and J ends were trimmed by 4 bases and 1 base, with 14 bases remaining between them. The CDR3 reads CASSPVGRENTEAFF. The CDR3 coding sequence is TGCGCCAGCAGCCCCGTAGGACGGGAGAACACTGAAGCTTTCTTT.

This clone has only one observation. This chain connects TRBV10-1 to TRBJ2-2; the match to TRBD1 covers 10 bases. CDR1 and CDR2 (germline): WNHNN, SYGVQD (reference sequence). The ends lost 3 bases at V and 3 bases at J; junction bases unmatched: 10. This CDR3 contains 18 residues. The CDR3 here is CASSEYTGTGVYTGELFF. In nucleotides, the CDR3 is TGCGCCAGCAGTGAATATACCGGGACAGGGGTATACACCGGGGAGCTGTTTTTT.

CDR3 residues: CASSPGQGEFGYTF. In nucleotides, the CDR3 is TGTGCCAGCAGCCCGGGACAGGGGGAATTTGGCTACACCTTC. The V gene is TRBV5-4, the J gene TRBJ1-2; 11 nucleotides agree with TRBD1. Germline V gene sequence: CDR1 SGHNT, CDR2 YYREEE (reference sequence). The length of the CDR3 is 14 residues. The trim removed 4 bases at V and 7 bases at J, leaving 6 bases unmatched.

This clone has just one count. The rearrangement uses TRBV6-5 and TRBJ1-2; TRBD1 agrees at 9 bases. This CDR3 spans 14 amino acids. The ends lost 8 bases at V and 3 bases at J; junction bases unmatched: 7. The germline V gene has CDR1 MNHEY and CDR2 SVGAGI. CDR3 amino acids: CASGDRASDYGYTF. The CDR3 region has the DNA TGTGCCAGCGGGGACAGGGCGAGCGACTATGGCTACACCTTC.

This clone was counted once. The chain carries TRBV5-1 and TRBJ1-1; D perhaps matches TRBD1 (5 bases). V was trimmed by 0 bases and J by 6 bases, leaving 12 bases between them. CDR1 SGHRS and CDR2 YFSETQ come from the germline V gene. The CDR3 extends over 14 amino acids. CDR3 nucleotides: TGCGCCAGCAGCTTGGGGGACCCGGGGGCTGAAGCTTTCTTT. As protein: CASSLGDPGAEAFF.

CDR3 region: CASSPRQGHYEQYF. The DNA for the CDR3 is TGTGCCAGCAGCCCCAGACAGGGCCACTACGAGCAGTACTTC. The chain is built from TRBV7-9 and TRBJ2-7; TRBD1 matches at 7 bases. V lost 5 bases to trimming and J lost 3 bases; unmatched junction nucleotides: 7. From germline, CDR1 is SEHNR and CDR2 FQNEAQ (reference sequence). The CDR3 covers 14 residues.

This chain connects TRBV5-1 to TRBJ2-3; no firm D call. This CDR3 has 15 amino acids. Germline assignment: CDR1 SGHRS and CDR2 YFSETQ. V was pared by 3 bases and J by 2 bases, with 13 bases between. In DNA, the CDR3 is TGCGCCAGCAGCTCGGCCCAAGGAGCCACAGATACGCAGTATTTT. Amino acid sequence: CASSSAQGATDTQYF.

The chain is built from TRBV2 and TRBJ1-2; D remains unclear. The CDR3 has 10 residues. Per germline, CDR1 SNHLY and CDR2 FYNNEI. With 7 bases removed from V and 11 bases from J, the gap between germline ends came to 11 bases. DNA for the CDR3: TGTGCCAGCAACGCGATCCGGTACACCTTC. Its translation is CASNAIRYTF.

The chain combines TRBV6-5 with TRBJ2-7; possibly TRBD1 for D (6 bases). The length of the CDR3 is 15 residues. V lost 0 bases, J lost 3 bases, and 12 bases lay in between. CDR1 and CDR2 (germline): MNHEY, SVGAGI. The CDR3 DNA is TGTGCCAGCAGTTACTCGATTTTACAGGGCTACGAGCAGTACTTC. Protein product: CASSYSILQGYEQYF.

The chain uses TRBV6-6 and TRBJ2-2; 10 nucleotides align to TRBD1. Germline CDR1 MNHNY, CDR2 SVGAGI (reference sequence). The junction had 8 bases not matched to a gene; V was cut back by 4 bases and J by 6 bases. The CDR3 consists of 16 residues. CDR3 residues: CASSSAGTGVSGELFF. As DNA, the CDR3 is TGTGCCAGCAGTTCCGCCGGGACAGGGGTTTCCGGGGAGCTGTTTTTT.

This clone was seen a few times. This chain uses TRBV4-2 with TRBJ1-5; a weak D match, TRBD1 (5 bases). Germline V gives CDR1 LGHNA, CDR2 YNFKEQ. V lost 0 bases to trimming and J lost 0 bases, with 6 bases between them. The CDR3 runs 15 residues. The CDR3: CASSQEGDSNQPQHF. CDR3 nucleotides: TGTGCCAGCAGCCAAGAAGGGGATAGCAATCAGCCCCAGCATTTT.

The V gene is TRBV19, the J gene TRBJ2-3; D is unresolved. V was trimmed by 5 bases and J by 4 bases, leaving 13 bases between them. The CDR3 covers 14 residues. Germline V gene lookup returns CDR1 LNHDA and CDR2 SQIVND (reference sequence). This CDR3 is CASSRSLFADTQYF. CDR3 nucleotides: TGTGCCAGTAGTCGGTCTCTATTTGCAGATACGCAGTATTTT.

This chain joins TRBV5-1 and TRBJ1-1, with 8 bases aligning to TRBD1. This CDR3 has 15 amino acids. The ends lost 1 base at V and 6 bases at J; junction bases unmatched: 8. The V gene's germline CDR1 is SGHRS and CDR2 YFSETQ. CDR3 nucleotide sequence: TGCGCCAGCAGCTTGCAGGGGGCGCGTTTGGCTGAAGCTTTCTTT. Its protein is CASSLQGARLAEAFF.

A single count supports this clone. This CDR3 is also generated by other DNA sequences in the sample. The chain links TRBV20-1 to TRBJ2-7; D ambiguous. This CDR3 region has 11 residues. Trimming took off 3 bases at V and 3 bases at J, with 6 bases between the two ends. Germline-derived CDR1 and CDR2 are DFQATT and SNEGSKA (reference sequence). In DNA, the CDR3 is TGCAGTGCTAGTGGGGACTACGAGCAGTACTTC. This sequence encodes CSASGDYEQYF.